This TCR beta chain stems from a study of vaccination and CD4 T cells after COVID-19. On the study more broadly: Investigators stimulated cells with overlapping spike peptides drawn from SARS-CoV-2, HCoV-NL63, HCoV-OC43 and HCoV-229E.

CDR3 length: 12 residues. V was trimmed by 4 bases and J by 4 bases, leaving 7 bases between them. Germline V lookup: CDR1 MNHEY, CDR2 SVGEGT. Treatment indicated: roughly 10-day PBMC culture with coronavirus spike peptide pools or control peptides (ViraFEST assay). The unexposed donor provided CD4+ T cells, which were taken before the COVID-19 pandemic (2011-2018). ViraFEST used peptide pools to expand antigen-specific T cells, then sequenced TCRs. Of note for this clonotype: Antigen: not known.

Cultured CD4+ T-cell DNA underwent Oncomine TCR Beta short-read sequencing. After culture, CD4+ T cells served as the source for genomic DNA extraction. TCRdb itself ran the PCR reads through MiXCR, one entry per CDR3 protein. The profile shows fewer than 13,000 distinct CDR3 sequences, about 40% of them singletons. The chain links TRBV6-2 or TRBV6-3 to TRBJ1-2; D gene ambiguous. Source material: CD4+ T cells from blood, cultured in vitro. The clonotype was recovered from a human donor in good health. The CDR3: CASSLTLYGYTF. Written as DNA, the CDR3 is TGTGCCAGCAGTTTAACACTCTATGGCTACACCTTC.